This entry concerns a single T cell receptor (beta chain). It lacks a known antigen. No much larger clone exists at a distance of one base, and base qualities are not known. These data come from a study of OX40 agonist ivuxolimab in advanced cancers. Background on the whole study: The costimulatory receptor OX40 (CD134) was targeted by ivuxolimab, a fully human IgG2 agonistic monoclonal antibody. Intravenous ivuxolimab was administered to patients every 2 weeks at six dose levels: 0.01, 0.1, 0.3, 1.5, 3 and 10 mg/kg. Of the approximately 50 dose-escalation patients, hepatocellular carcinoma was present in around 19, melanoma in about 15, renal cell carcinoma in 9 and head and neck cancer in 9. A male proportion of roughly 80% and a mean age of approximately 62 years, ranging from about 23 to 90, were recorded for the dose-escalation cohort. Prior anti-PD-1, anti-PD-L1 or anti-CTLA-4 therapy was permitted, and checkpoint inhibitors had been received by around 40% of dose-escalation patients. Partial responses occurred in three dose-escalation patients, of whom one had hepatocellular carcinoma and two had cutaneous melanoma. Peripheral TCRbeta sequencing was intended to test whether TCR sequence diversity was altered and clonal T-cell expansion was caused by ivuxolimab. The monotherapy dose-escalation portion (N ≈ 56 patients) of the phase I ivuxolimab trial is reported in the paper.

Genomic DNA was extracted from sorted cells for sequencing of the TCRbeta CDR3 region. The immunoSEQ Assay was used for sequencing of TCRbeta CDR3 regions. Drawn from immuneACCESS, this table holds only the in-frame rearrangements with V and J called that TCRdb kept. Clones are partly lost; checked studies trace under half to an unresolved V gene and leave the rest unexplained. Within this sample are fewer than 25,000 clones, with 88% of them counted one time only. Clones ranked in the top ten supply 34% of the sample. The trial excluded patients who had a history of autoimmune disease or who were on systemic immunosuppression. Peripheral blood for TCR sequencing was drawn from every dose cohort at baseline, at cycle 4 day 1 and at cycle 7 day 1. The samples were drawn from a first-in-human, open-label, multicenter phase I dose-escalation trial of ivuxolimab. Adults with locally advanced or metastatic head and neck squamous cell, hepatocellular, melanoma or renal cell carcinoma were enrolled in the trial. Before TCR sequencing, CD4+ T cells and CD8+ T cells from peripheral blood were sorted into separate populations.

CDR1 and CDR2 were assigned from the germline V gene (reference sequence) as GTSNPN and SVGIG. Deletion took 1 base off V and 0 bases off J, with a span of 7 bases between the germline ends. CDR3 length: 13 amino acids, cysteine to phenylalanine. Of the read, only the CDR3 DNA is kept; its 39 bases are in frame from base 1. Study-wide findings and limitations: The antigen specificity of the clonally expanded peripheral T cells was not determined. Partial responders in the 0.1-3.0 mg/kg groups had among the lowest normalized peripheral clonal expansion, especially among CD8+ T cells. Low levels of normalized T-cell clonal expansion were also shown by some nonresponding patients. At doses from 0.1 to 3.0 mg/kg, clonal expansion was seen in both CD4+ and CD8+ blood T cells between baseline and week 6. On average, CD8+ T cells showed more expanded clones than CD4+ T cells after ivuxolimab.

Sequencing was performed on CD4+ or CD8+ T cells sorted from blood, taken in a trial of the OX40 agonist ivuxolimab. The sequence came from an adult with an advanced solid tumor such as melanoma, head and neck, liver or kidney cancer. The rearranged chain carries TRBV30 and TRBJ2-7; no confident D gene assignment can be made. The DNA is as follows: TGTGCCTGGAGTGGGGTATCCTCCTACGAGCAGTACTTC. The translation is CAWSGVSSYEQYF.